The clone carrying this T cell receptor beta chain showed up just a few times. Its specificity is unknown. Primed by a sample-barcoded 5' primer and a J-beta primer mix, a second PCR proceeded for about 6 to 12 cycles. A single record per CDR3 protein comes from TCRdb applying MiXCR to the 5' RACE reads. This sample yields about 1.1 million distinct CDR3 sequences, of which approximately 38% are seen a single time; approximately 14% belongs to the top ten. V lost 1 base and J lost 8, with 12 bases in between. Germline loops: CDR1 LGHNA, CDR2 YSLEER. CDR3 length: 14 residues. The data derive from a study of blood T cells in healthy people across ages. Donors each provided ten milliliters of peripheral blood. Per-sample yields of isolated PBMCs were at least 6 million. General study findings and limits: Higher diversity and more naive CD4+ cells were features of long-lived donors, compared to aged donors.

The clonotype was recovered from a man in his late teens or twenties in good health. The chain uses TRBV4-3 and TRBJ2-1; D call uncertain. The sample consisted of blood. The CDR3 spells CASSQVGLRYEQFF. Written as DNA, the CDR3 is TGCGCCAGCAGCCAAGTAGGCTTGCGTTATGAGCAGTTCTTC.